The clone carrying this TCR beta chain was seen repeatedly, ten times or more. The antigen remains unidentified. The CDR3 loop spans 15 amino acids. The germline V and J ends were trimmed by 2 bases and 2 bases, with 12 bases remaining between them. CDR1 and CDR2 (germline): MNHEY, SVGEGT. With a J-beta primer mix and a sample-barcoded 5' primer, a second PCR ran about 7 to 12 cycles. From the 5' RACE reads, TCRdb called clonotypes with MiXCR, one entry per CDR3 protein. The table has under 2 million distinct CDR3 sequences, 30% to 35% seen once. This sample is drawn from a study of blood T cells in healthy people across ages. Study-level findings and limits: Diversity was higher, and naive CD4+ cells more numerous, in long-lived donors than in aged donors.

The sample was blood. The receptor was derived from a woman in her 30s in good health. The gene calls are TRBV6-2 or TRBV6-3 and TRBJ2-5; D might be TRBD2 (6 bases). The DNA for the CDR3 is TGTGCCAGCAGTTACCCGGGACTTACACAAGAGACCCAGTACTTC. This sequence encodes CASSYPGLTQETQYF.